This T cell receptor beta chain was sequenced for a study of T-cell reconstitution after alpha-beta-depleted transplantation in children (dated by TCRdb to about 2016). At the level of the whole study: Using TCR repertoire profiling, the study followed T-cell immune reconstitution in a quantitative way in children after TCRalphabeta/CD19-depleted allogeneic hematopoietic cell transplantation. Study-wide findings and limitations: In some patients, high TCRbeta diversity at day 60 was attributed to recipient T cells and intrathymic progenitors that had survived conditioning. Over the following months the frequencies of hyperexpanded clones went down, and after one year T-cell counts and TCRbeta diversity were mostly credited to newly produced T cells. About two months after transplant, the apparently early recovery of alphabetaT-cell counts reportedly depended on just several hundred clones that had expanded rapidly and came from non-depleted graft cells.

At least ten counts were recorded for this clonotype. Its antigen target is currently unknown. No quality values exist for individual bases; no much larger clone is one base distant. V loses 6 bases, J loses 1 base, and the germline ends lie 30 bases apart. The CDR3 measures 21 amino acids from cysteine to phenylalanine. Only the CDR3 part of the read is kept: 63 bases, read in frame from the first base. The germline V gene yields MDHEN for CDR1 and SYDVKM for CDR2. Read against the paper, the sample's treatment or condition label means: allogeneic hematopoietic cell transplantation with graft depleted of TCRalphabeta T cells and CD19 B cells. The children who served as transplant recipients had been given grafts of TCRalphabeta/CD19-depleted allogeneic hematopoietic cells. Library method: PCR. TCRdb shows the sequencer as Illumina HiSeq 2500. TCR libraries were prepared with molecular barcoding, using unique molecular identifiers to normalize TCRbeta repertoire quantification. TCRdb trimmed public reads at Q25 via fastp, called clones via MiXCR and kept in-frame beta chains. Duplicate CDR3 protein sequences are folded into a single record with the most common DNA and genes. In this sample the table shows some 300,000 distinct CDR3 sequences, over 9.5% of which occur a single time. The top ten hold less than 9% of the sample.

The sequence came from a boy less than two years old with acute myeloid leukemia, due to receive a stem cell transplant. The chain is encoded by TRBV28 joined to TRBJ2-2; TRBD2 could be the D gene, as 5 bases match. The source was PBMCs, collected before TCRalphabeta/CD19-depleted stem cell transplant. The CDR3 protein: CASSSPSYRAPRGRNTGELFF. The nucleotide sequence is given as TGTGCCAGCAGCTCCCCCTCTTACCGGGCCCCTCGAGGGAGGAACACCGGGGAGCTGTTTTTT.